This entry lists 26 T cell receptor beta chains sequenced from one sample in a study of Ad26.COV2.S vaccination and SARS-CoV-2 variants. Treatment defined: around 19 received Ad26.COV2.S at low or high dose, single or two shots; 5 received placebo; per-sample allocation not given. Collection of the samples took place on day 63 after the first injection of vaccine or placebo. Sequenced by immunoSEQ multiplex PCR; TCRdb stores in-frame clones only, minus some. Of hundreds of thousands of clones detected, 85% appear once; the ten largest clones hold 3.3%. This sample comprised peripheral blood, obtained in a trial of Ad26.COV2.S vaccine versus placebo. Receptors were obtained from a person aged 18-60 years who received the Ad26.COV2.S COVID-19 vaccine or a placebo.

The V gene is TRBV6-5, the J gene TRBJ2-7; 10 bases agree with TRBD1. The J segment lost 2 bases and the V segment lost 9 bases, leaving 4 bases of the junction unmatched. The CDR3 sequence is 13 residues long. Germline CDR1 is MNHEY and CDR2 is SVGAGI. The CDR3 sequence is CARGTGEPYEQYF. The CDR3 region has the DNA TGTGCCAGGGGGACAGGGGAACCCTACGAGCAGTACTTC.

This clone was counted between two and nine times. The rearrangement uses TRBV7-8 and TRBJ1-1; 11 nucleotides agree with TRBD1. CDR1 is SGHVS and CDR2 is FQNEAQ in the germline V gene. The CDR3 totals 15 residues. The V gene end was trimmed by 5 bases and the J gene end by 4 bases; junction bases not matched to a gene: 6. Here the CDR3 DNA reads TGTGCCAGCAGCGCAGGACAGGGGGCGAGCACTGAAGCTTTCTTT. It is translated as CASSAGQGASTEAFF.

The rearrangement uses TRBV30 and TRBJ2-1; the D is unclear. CDR1 and CDR2 (germline): GTSNPN, SVGIG (reference sequence). Trimming took 0 bases from V and 0 from J, leaving 9 bases between them. The length of the CDR3 is 15 residues. The CDR3 DNA reads TGTGCCTGGAGTGTACAACGGGTCTCCTACAATGAGCAGTTCTTC. This gives the protein CAWSVQRVSYNEQFF. Filled out from reference TRBV30 and TRBJ2-1, the complete variable domain reads SQTIHQWPATLVQPVGSPLSLECTVEGTSNPNLYWYRQAAGRGLQLLFYSVGIGQISSEVPQNLSASRPQDRQFILSSKKLLLSDSGFYLCAWSVQRVSYNEQFFGPGTRLTVL.

V is TRBV7-2 and J is TRBJ1-2; 8 bases line up with TRBD1. Germline V gene data show CDR1 as SGHTA and CDR2 as FQGNSA. V trimming: 2 bases; J trimming: 8 bases; junction bases outside the gene matches: 10. The CDR3 has 15 amino acids. DNA of the CDR3: TGTGCCAGCAGCTTAATCAGGGGGCGCATAGGGGGCTACACCTTC. Translating it yields CASSLIRGRIGGYTF.

This clone was seen once. V and J are TRBV21-1 and TRBJ2-1; the DNA was not compared with TRBD2, the D call given in the table. TRBV21-1 is a pseudogene segment. The CDR3 spans 16 residues. CDR3 DNA: TGTGCCAGTCCTTGTCTCAGAACTAGTTCCTACAATGAGCAGTTCTTC. Amino acid sequence: CASPCLRTSSYNEQFF.

The J gene is TRBJ1-2, the V gene TRBV25-1, with D possibly TRBD1 on 5 matching bases. Trimming removed 0 bases from V and 4 bases from J, with 9 bases in between. The CDR3 has 14 residues. From germline, CDR1 is MGHDK and CDR2 SYGVNS. The CDR3 loop reads CASSEYGAVYGYTF. The CDR3 nucleotides read TGTGCCAGCAGTGAATACGGGGCAGTCTATGGCTACACCTTC.

The rearrangement uses TRBV6-4 and TRBJ1-6, with D perhaps TRBD1 (5 bases). The germline CDR1 and CDR2 sequences are MRHNA and SNTAGT. The CDR3 extends over 15 amino acids. Trimming shortened V by 4 bases and J by 4 bases, and 11 bases separated the two germline ends. CDR3 in DNA: TGTGCCAGCAGTGTGACAGCAGATTATAATTCACCCCTCCACTTT. This gives the protein CASSVTADYNSPLHF.

This clone was observed once. This CDR3 is also generated by other DNA sequences in the sample. V and J are TRBV5-6 and TRBJ2-7, with 8 bases fitting TRBD1. The length of the CDR3 is 14 residues. The junction had 4 bases not matched to a gene; V was cut back by 3 bases and J by 2 bases. Germline CDR1 and CDR2: SGHDT and YYEEEE. CDR3 bases: TGTGCCAGCAGCTGGGGGACAGGAACCTACGAGCAGTACTTC. Protein product: CASSWGTGTYEQYF.

The chain recombines TRBV18 with TRBJ1-1, with 9 nucleotides matching TRBD1. V shed 3 bases and J 4 bases; nucleotides not matched to a gene: 6. The length of the CDR3 is 15 residues. From germline, CDR1 is KGHSH and CDR2 LQKENI. CDR3 protein: CASSPRTGDGTEAFF. The CDR3, as DNA: TGTGCCAGCTCACCCCGGACAGGGGATGGCACTGAAGCTTTCTTT.

The CDR3: CASISGSNVYNEQFF. The CDR3 DNA sequence: TGTGCCAGCATCTCTGGTTCGAACGTCTACAATGAGCAGTTCTTC. V gene TRBV6-6 combines with J gene TRBJ2-1; D gene uncertain. V lost 7 bases and J 3 bases, leaving 16 bases between the germline ends. Looked up from germline, CDR1 is MNHNY and CDR2 is SVGAGI (reference sequence). The CDR3 sequence is 15 residues long.

This clone was seen a few times. The chain employs TRBV18 and TRBJ1-6; 8 nucleotides agree with TRBD1. CDR1 KGHSH and CDR2 LQKENI come from the germline V gene. The junction had 5 bases not matched to a gene; V was cut back by 1 base and J by 0 bases. The CDR3 contains 18 residues. CDR3 in amino acids: CASSPRTGTSSYNSPLHF. The CDR3 coding sequence is TGTGCCAGCTCACCACGGACAGGGACGAGCTCCTATAATTCACCCCTCCACTTT.

V usage is TRBV27 and J usage is TRBJ2-1; D is unclear. The germline V gene has CDR1 MNHEY and CDR2 SMNVEV (reference sequence). The CDR3 length is 11 residues. The V gene lost 5 bases and the J gene lost 6 bases, with 5 bases spanning the gap. CDR3 sequence: CASSGINEQFF. The DNA of the CDR3 is TGTGCCAGCAGTGGAATCAATGAGCAGTTCTTC.

CDR3 sequence (DNA): TGTGCCAGCAGTTACTCGAGGGGTCGGGTGAATACGCAGTATTTT. This sequence encodes CASSYSRGRVNTQYF. This rearrangement joins TRBV6-2 or TRBV6-3 to TRBJ2-3, with D possibly called TRBD1 or TRBD2 (5 bases each). This CDR3 contains 15 residues. Per the germline V gene, CDR1 is MNHEY and CDR2 is SVGEGT. Trimming pared 0 bases from V and 7 bases from J, leaving 14 bases between.

The chain has TRBV30 and TRBJ2-5; D is possibly TRBD2 (5 bases). The germline CDR1 and CDR2 sequences are GTSNPN and SVGIG (reference sequence). CDR3 size: 15 residues. The germline V and J ends were trimmed by 1 base and 5 bases, with 17 bases remaining between them. DNA of the CDR3: TGTGCCTGGAGTGCGGGGTTGGTGTTGTTGGAGACCCAGTACTTC. It specifies CAWSAGLVLLETQYF.

The chain combines TRBV5-4 with TRBJ1-2, with D tentatively TRBD1 (5 bases). In germline, CDR1 is SGHNT, CDR2 YYREEE (reference sequence). The CDR3 has 14 amino acids. Trimming removed 3 bases at V and 3 bases at J, with 12 bases between. The CDR3 reads CASSSDGGDYGYTF. In DNA form, the CDR3 reads TGTGCCAGCAGCTCCGACGGGGGGGACTATGGCTACACCTTC.

J is TRBJ1-1 and V is TRBV12-5; TRBD1 aligns across 7 bases. CDR3 length: 13 residues. The germline V gene has CDR1 LGHNT and CDR2 FRNRAP. The CDR3 loop is CASRGDGNTEAFF. CDR3 nucleotides: TGTGCGTCCAGGGGGGACGGAAACACTGAAGCTTTCTTT.

The chain has TRBV10-2 and TRBJ2-3; 9 nucleotides line up with TRBD2. With V trimmed by 8 bases and J by 7 bases, 7 bases remained unmatched. Per germline, CDR1 WSHSY and CDR2 SAAADI. This CDR3 has 13 amino acids. The CDR3 sequence: CASGAGGLYTQYF. As DNA, the CDR3 is TGCGCCAGCGGGGCGGGGGGGCTTTATACGCAGTATTTT.

The CDR3 reads CASSLEGDSFTDTQYF. In nucleotides, the CDR3 is TGTGCCAGCAGCCTCGAGGGGGATTCCTTCACAGATACGCAGTATTTT. J is TRBJ2-3 and V is TRBV9, with D perhaps matching TRBD1 (6 bases). Trimming removed 4 bases from V and 2 bases from J, with 17 bases in between. There are 16 residues in the CDR3. CDR1 SGDLS and CDR2 YYNGEE come from the germline V gene.

The gene calls are TRBV11-2 and TRBJ2-1; TRBD2 aligns across 8 bases. The CDR3 is made up of 15 amino acids. With V trimmed by 5 bases and J by 2 bases, 5 bases remained unmatched. CDR1 and CDR2 (germline): SGHAT, FQNNGV. This CDR3 is CASSAGLAAYNEQFF. CDR3 nucleotides: TGTGCCAGCAGCGCAGGACTAGCCGCCTACAATGAGCAGTTCTTC.

This chain links TRBV7-9 with TRBJ2-7; 9 bases agree with TRBD2. The CDR3 sequence is 19 residues long. Germline trimming cut 0 bases from V and 5 bases from J; bases unmatched to any gene: 17. Germline V gives CDR1 SEHNR, CDR2 FQNEAQ (reference sequence). The CDR3 sequence: CASSLASPGRGGRVHEQYF. CDR3 nucleotides: TGTGCCAGCAGCTTAGCTAGTCCCGGGCGGGGGGGCCGAGTACACGAGCAGTACTTC. The entire variable domain, with the rest obtained from reference TRBV7-9 and TRBJ2-7, is as follows: DTGVSQNPRHKITKRGQNVTFRCDPISEHNRLYWYRQTLGQGPEFLTYFQNEAQLEKSRLLSDRFSAERPKGSFSTLEIQRTEQGDSAMYLCASSLASPGRGGRVHEQYFGPGTRLTVT.

This chain uses TRBV6-1 with TRBJ1-3, with 9 nucleotides matching TRBD1. This CDR3 region has 15 residues. Germline V gives CDR1 MNHNS, CDR2 SASEGT. The J segment lost 4 bases and the V segment lost 1 base, leaving 2 bases of the junction unmatched. The CDR3 coding sequence is TGTGCCAGCAGTGAAGAGGACAGGGGAGGAAACACCATATATTTT. Translation: CASSEEDRGGNTIYF.

V is TRBV4-3 and J is TRBJ1-6; D unresolved. The CDR3 spans 16 residues. Germline V gives CDR1 LGHNA, CDR2 YSLEER. Trimming shortened V by 1 base and J by 4 bases, and 11 bases separated the two germline ends. The CDR3 DNA reads TGCGCCAGCAGCCAAGCGGAAGATTGGTATAATTCACCCCTCCACTTT. It encodes CASSQAEDWYNSPLHF.

This clone was seen only a few times. The rearrangement uses TRBV9 and TRBJ2-5; perhaps D is TRBD1 or TRBD2 (5 bases each). Germline V gene sequence: CDR1 SGDLS, CDR2 YYNGEE. Trimming left V 5 bases short and J 7 bases short, with 15 bases between. This CDR3 has 13 residues. DNA for the CDR3: TGTGCCAGCAGTATGGGGGATTCGGGGACCCAGTACTTC. This sequence encodes CASSMGDSGTQYF.

The genes are TRBV4-3 and TRBJ2-7; either TRBD1 or TRBD2 may supply D (5 bases each). Germline values: CDR1 LGHNA, CDR2 YSLEER. V lost 0 bases and J lost 3, with 12 bases in between. The CDR3 sequence is 15 residues long. DNA of the CDR3: TGCGCCAGCAGCCAAGATAGTGGGACGTACTACGAGCAGTACTTC. Translating gives CASSQDSGTYYEQYF.

The chain employs TRBV4-1 and TRBJ2-3; a weak D match, TRBD2 (6 bases). Trimming removed 8 bases from V and 9 bases from J, with 18 bases in between. Germline V gene sequence: CDR1 MGHRA, CDR2 YSYEKL. CDR3 size: 13 residues. The CDR3 nucleotides read TGCGCCAGCTCCGGAGGGCCAGTCGGCACGCAGTATTTT. Protein product: CASSGGPVGTQYF.

At least ten counts were recorded for this clone. The rearrangement uses TRBV7-2 and TRBJ1-2; D not certain. The CDR3 loop spans 13 amino acids. In germline, CDR1 is SGHTA, CDR2 FQGNSA. Trimming shortened V by 3 bases and J by 9 bases, and 14 bases separated the two germline ends. This CDR3 is CASSFQQTVSYTF. The CDR3, as DNA: TGTGCCAGCAGCTTTCAACAGACCGTCAGCTACACCTTC.